This TCR beta chain was captured by sequencing in a study of OX40 agonist ivuxolimab in advanced cancers. For the study in its entirety: Ivuxolimab was an agonistic, fully human IgG2 monoclonal antibody directed against OX40 (CD134), a costimulatory receptor. Prior anti-PD-1, anti-PD-L1 or anti-CTLA-4 therapy was permitted, and 40% of dose-escalation patients had received checkpoint inhibitors. Peripheral TCRbeta sequencing was intended to test whether TCR sequence diversity was altered and clonal T-cell expansion was caused by ivuxolimab. In the dose-escalation cohort, 70% to 85% of patients were male, and the mean age was around 60 years, with a range of about 20 to 90. The monotherapy dose-escalation portion (N of about 57 patients) of the phase I ivuxolimab trial is reported in the paper. Intravenous ivuxolimab was administered to patients every 2 weeks at six dose levels: 0.01, 0.1, 0.3, 1.5, 3 and 10 mg/kg. Partial responses were achieved by three dose-escalation patients, of whom one had hepatocellular carcinoma and two had cutaneous melanoma. Among the approximately 50 dose-escalation patients, 19 had hepatocellular carcinoma, some 15 melanoma, 9 renal cell carcinoma and 9 head and neck cancer.

The investigation overall reported the following: Low levels of normalized T-cell clonal expansion were also seen in some patients who did not respond. In the 0.1-3.0 mg/kg groups, partial responders had among the lowest normalized peripheral clonal expansion, particularly in CD8+ T cells. Antigen specificity was not determined for the clonally expanded peripheral T cells. On average, CD8+ T cells showed more expanded clones than CD4+ T cells after ivuxolimab. At doses from 0.1 to 3.0 mg/kg, clonal expansion was seen in both CD4+ and CD8+ blood T cells between baseline and week 6.

The trial excluded patients who had a history of autoimmune disease or were on systemic immunosuppression. Peripheral blood for TCR sequencing was collected from all dose cohorts at baseline, on cycle 4 day 1, and on cycle 7 day 1. The samples were drawn from a first-in-human, open-label, multicenter phase I dose-escalation trial of ivuxolimab. Adults with locally advanced or metastatic melanoma, renal cell, hepatocellular, or head and neck squamous cell carcinoma were enrolled in the trial. Before TCR sequencing, CD4+ T cells and CD8+ T cells from peripheral blood were sorted into separate populations. Remarks on this clone: The antigen this receptor binds is unknown. No quality values exist for individual bases; no much larger clone is one base distant.

The CDR3 goes from the cysteine to the phenylalanine over 17 residues. The DNA shown is the 51-base CDR3, in frame from base 1. Looking up the germline V gene (reference sequence) yields CDR1 SEHNR and CDR2 FQNEAQ. At the junction V is shortened by 2 bases and J by 5 bases, with 20 bases in between. To sequence the TCRbeta CDR3 region, genomic DNA was isolated from the sorted cells. The immunoSEQ Assay was used for sequencing of TCRbeta CDR3 regions. TCRdb limited this immuneACCESS table to in-frame rearrangements with V and J called. A share of clones is missing; checked studies link under half to unresolved V genes, and the rest is unexplained. Present in this sample are some 98,000 clones, around 87% of which were seen just once. Together, the top ten hold under 0.35% of the sample.

This sample comprised CD4+ or CD8+ T cells sorted from blood, obtained in a trial of the OX40 agonist ivuxolimab. The origin of this receptor is an adult with an advanced solid tumor such as melanoma, head and neck, liver or kidney cancer. The chain couples TRBV7-9 to TRBJ2-3; a confident D gene designation cannot be given. The DNA reads as follows: TGTGCCAGCAGCTTAAAACTTCGAGACACCCCGAGAGATACGCAGTATTTT. The translation is CASSLKLRDTPRDTQYF.